Included here is one T cell receptor (beta chain) sequence, with context. The CDR3 has 13 residues. Trimming removed 4 bases from V and 5 bases from J, with 9 bases in between. The germline V gene encodes CDR1 SGHTA and CDR2 FQGNSA. This record comes from a study of blood T cell repertoires in COVID-19. Background on the study: The cDNA or gDNA used as material had been derived from T cells, B-cell-depleted T cells, or PBMCs.

Study processing details: Nucleated cell number was recorded as an estimate derived from reference gene primer amplification. Measured with immunoSEQ multiplex PCR; TCRdb has only the in-frame clones, and not every one. D and trimming come from the DNA, and the V and J calls and clone size come from that table. Seen here are about 100,000 clones, 90% observed once, and the top ten hold 1.5% to 2%. The sequence came from a man between 60 and 75 years old with acute or convalescent COVID-19. Sequences were obtained from peripheral blood. The V gene is TRBV7-2, the J gene TRBJ1-5; D is undetermined. The CDR3 loop is CASSSNNDQPQHF. The CDR3 DNA is TGTGCCAGCAGCTCTAATAATGATCAGCCCCAGCATTTT.